These 13 T cell receptor beta chains share one sample of origin, sequenced in a study of vaccination effects on CD4 cells after COVID-19 (dated by TCRdb to between 2021 and 2024). Their recognized antigens are unknown. Library preparation was by the immunoSEQ multiplex PCR assay. TCRdb carries this immuneACCESS record with in-frame sequences only. Its versions omit some clonotypes, under half of them owing to an unresolved V gene in the studies checked, with the rest unexplained. This sample gives approximately 61,000 clones in total; about 81% of them show up just once. The top ten clones comprise 4.3% of the sample. After less than 13 days of culture, CD4+ T cells were isolated with the EasySep CD4+ T cell isolation kit. Participants received two doses of either the BNT162b2 or the mRNA-1273 mRNA SARS-CoV-2 vaccine. This specimen was CD4+ T cells from PBMCs cultured without peptide, taken after COVID-19 vaccination. The source of these receptors is a human donor who received a COVID-19 vaccine.

This clone was found a few times. The rearrangement links TRBV2 to TRBJ1-1, with 9 nucleotides matching TRBD1. Germline values: CDR1 SNHLY, CDR2 FYNNEI. After removal of 6 bases from V and 5 bases from J, the junction contained 7 bases not matched to a gene. The CDR3 spans 14 residues. CDR3 loop: CASRGDRVSTEAFF. CDR3 DNA: TGTGCCAGCAGGGGGGACAGGGTTAGTACTGAAGCTTTCTTT.

The rearrangement uses TRBV5-1 and TRBJ2-1; 7 bases line up with TRBD2. The V segment lost 0 bases and the J segment 2 bases; nucleotides outside the gene matches: 2. Germline V CDR1 and CDR2: SGHRS, YFSETQ. The CDR3 totals 15 residues. The CDR3 loop is CASSLGGGAYNEQFF. The CDR3 bases are TGCGCCAGCAGCTTGGGTGGGGGGGCCTACAATGAGCAGTTCTTC.

The rearrangement links TRBV10-3 to TRBJ2-3, with 9 nucleotides matching TRBD2. The V gene's germline CDR1 is ENHRY and CDR2 SYGVKD. The CDR3 is 21 amino acids. Trimming took 2 bases from V and 0 from J; bases not matched to a gene: 18. The CDR3 spells CAISEPPTSGTYPFSTDTQYF. CDR3 bases: TGTGCCATCAGTGAGCCTCCGACTAGCGGCACTTACCCCTTCAGCACAGATACGCAGTATTTT.

The chain couples TRBV13 to TRBJ1-2, with D possibly being TRBD1 (6 bases). The germline CDR1 and CDR2 sequences are PRHDT and FYEKMQ (reference sequence). The CDR3 is 12 amino acids. V was cut by 3 bases and J by 8 bases, with 10 bases left in between. The CDR3 nucleotides are TGTGCCAGCAGCTTCGCAGGGGAGGGCTACACCTTC. Residues: CASSFAGEGYTF.

The chain joins TRBV9 to TRBJ2-1; TRBD2 aligns across 10 bases. CDR1 is SGDLS and CDR2 is YYNGEE in the germline V gene. The length of the CDR3 is 16 residues. V dropped 0 bases and J dropped 3; count of bases not matched to a gene: 3. The DNA of the CDR3 is TGTGCCAGCAGCGTAGGAGCTAGCGGGAGCTACAATGAGCAGTTCTTC. It yields the protein CASSVGASGSYNEQFF.

The V gene is TRBV3-1 (or the pseudogene TRBV3-2), the J gene TRBJ1-2, with D possibly TRBD1 on 6 matching bases. V lost 6 bases, J lost 2 bases, and 13 bases lay in between. Looked up from germline, CDR1 is LGHDT and CDR2 is YNNKEL (reference sequence). This CDR3 has 14 amino acids. Written as DNA, the CDR3 is TGTGCCAGCAGGCCCCCAGGGGCGAACTATGGCTACACCTTC. Translating it yields CASRPPGANYGYTF.

The CDR3 spells CATSSRTYYEQYF. CDR3 DNA sequence: TGTGCCACCAGCAGTAGGACATACTACGAGCAGTACTTC. The rearrangement links TRBV15 to TRBJ2-7; TRBD1 is a possible D gene (5 bases). Per germline, CDR1 LNHNV and CDR2 YYDKDF (reference sequence). This CDR3 is 13 amino acids long. V was clipped by 3 bases and J by 3 bases, with 9 bases between them.

V gene TRBV5-1 combines with J gene TRBJ2-1; a weak D match, TRBD1 (5 bases). CDR1 and CDR2 (germline): SGHRS, YFSETQ. The ends were cut back, 0 bases at V and 2 bases at J, with 6 bases in the middle. CDR3 length equals 14 residues. The CDR3 region has the DNA TGCGCCAGCAGCTTGGGACAGACCTACAATGAGCAGTTCTTC. Its translation: CASSLGQTYNEQFF.

This sequence joins TRBV4-1 and TRBJ1-2; D is possibly TRBD1 (6 bases). Germline CDR1 is MGHRA and CDR2 is YSYEKL. The germline V and J ends were trimmed by 1 base and 8 bases, with 17 bases remaining between them. The CDR3 is 15 amino acids. The CDR3 DNA sequence: TGCGCCAGCAGCCAAGGTTCGGCAGGGGCAAGAGGCTACACCTTC. This encodes CASSQGSAGARGYTF.

The chain is built from TRBV5-6 and TRBJ1-2, with 8 bases aligning to TRBD1. J gave up 5 bases and V 3 bases, and 3 bases lay outside the gene matches. Germline values: CDR1 SGHDT, CDR2 YYEEEE. The CDR3 extends over 13 amino acids. Written as DNA, the CDR3 is TGTGCCAGCAGCTATACAGGGGGGTATGGCTACACCTTC. It codes for CASSYTGGYGYTF.

The rearrangement uses TRBV5-5 and TRBJ1-5; no firm D call. V gave up 0 bases and J gave up 2 bases, with 9 bases separating them. This CDR3 spans 15 amino acids. The germline CDR1 and CDR2 sequences are SGHKS and YYEKEE (reference sequence). CDR3 region: CASSLAWLGNQPQHF. As DNA, the CDR3 is TGTGCCAGCAGCTTGGCCTGGCTAGGCAATCAGCCCCAGCATTTT.

This chain's CDR3 is CASSRDNYEQYF. The CDR3 DNA is TGTGCCAGCAGTAGGGACAACTACGAGCAGTACTTC. This sequence joins TRBV6-5 and TRBJ2-7; a weak D match, TRBD1 (6 bases). Germline V CDR1 and CDR2: MNHEY, SVGAGI. V lost 5 bases and J 3 bases, leaving 8 bases between the germline ends. This CDR3 is 12 amino acids long.

This clone was seen once. This chain connects TRBV5-5 to TRBJ1-1, with 10 bases identical to TRBD1. Germline CDR1 is SGHKS and CDR2 is YYEKEE (reference sequence). The CDR3 spans 18 residues. V was pared by 2 bases and J by 4 bases, with 14 bases of the junction left unmatched. CDR3 sequence (DNA): TGTGCCAGCAGCTTTTTGAGGACAGGGGGGATTTCGGGCACTGAAGCTTTCTTT. This sequence encodes CASSFLRTGGISGTEAFF.